Listed here are 28 T cell receptor beta chains from one sample, sequenced in a study of long-term antiretroviral therapy in people with HIV. Runs used v3.0 of the immunoSEQ assay and were done at survey level. Data came from immunoSEQ multiplex PCR; TCRdb stores just in-frame clones and leaves some out. The table includes about 11,000 clones, around three quarters detected once. The material sequenced was unsorted PBMCs, taken at the start of antiretroviral therapy, before treatment. The receptor source for this set is a man aged 25 to 45 with HIV.

This chain connects TRBV18 to TRBJ2-7; TRBD2 matches 8 bases. This CDR3 contains 14 residues. V gave up 3 bases and J gave up 5 bases; unmatched junction bases: 6. Germline V gives CDR1 KGHSH, CDR2 LQKENI. The DNA for the CDR3 is TGTGCCAGCTCACCCGGCCTAGCGGGCCACGAGCAGTACTTC. Translation: CASSPGLAGHEQYF.

This clone appeared a single time. The genes are TRBV12-5 and TRBJ2-7, with D perhaps matching TRBD1 (6 bases). CDR1 LGHNT and CDR2 FRNRAP come from the germline V gene. This CDR3 comprises 13 residues. Trimming removed 5 bases from V and 2 bases from J, with 10 bases in between. The CDR3 DNA reads TGTGCTAGTGGTATAACAGGGCCCTACGAGCAGTACTTC. Protein: CASGITGPYEQYF.

The chain recombines TRBV2 with TRBJ1-1; D remains unclear. The V end was cut by 8 bases, the J end by 4 bases, with 11 bases between. This CDR3 region has 12 residues. Germline CDR1 and CDR2: SNHLY and FYNNEI. The CDR3 DNA is TGTGCCAGCCTGCGGATTACCACTGAAGCTTTCTTT. Translated: CASLRITTEAFF.

This clone was found once. CDR3 DNA sequence: TGTGCCAGCAGCGGGGGGGCTAGCGGGGACCAAGAGACCCAGTACTTC. Its protein is CASSGGASGDQETQYF. V gene TRBV11-3 combines with J gene TRBJ2-5; 9 nucleotides line up with TRBD2. The CDR3 consists of 16 residues. The V and J ends lost 5 bases and 0 bases, in that order; junction bases with no gene match: 7. In germline, CDR1 is SGHNT, CDR2 YENEEA. The entire variable domain, with the rest obtained from reference TRBV11-3 and TRBJ2-5, is as follows: EAGVVQSPRYKIIEKKQPVAFWCNPISGHNTLYWYLQNLGQGPELLIRYENEEAVDDSQLPKDRFSAERLKGVDSTLKIQPAELGDSAVYLCASSGGASGDQETQYFGPGTRLLVL.

In this sample, this clone turned up a few times. This sequence joins TRBV29-1 and TRBJ2-7; 8 bases map to TRBD1. This CDR3 has 14 amino acids. V lost 8 bases and J lost 0; bases outside the gene matches: 9. The germline V gene encodes CDR1 SQVTM and CDR2 ANQGSEA. The DNA for the CDR3 is TGCAGCAAAGAGGGGACAGGACCCTCCTACGAGCAGTACTTC. It translates to CSKEGTGPSYEQYF.

This clone turned up a few times. The chain employs TRBV15 and TRBJ2-1; TRBD2 matches at 9 bases. Trimming at V came to 4 bases and at J to 4 bases, leaving 5 bases not matched to a gene. The V gene's germline CDR1 is LNHNV and CDR2 YYDKDF (reference sequence). The CDR3 sequence is 15 residues long. The CDR3 is CATSTLAGEYNEQFF. The CDR3 DNA reads TGTGCCACCAGCACTTTAGCGGGAGAATACAATGAGCAGTTCTTC. The complete variable domain, with remaining parts taken from reference TRBV15 and TRBJ2-1, reads DAMVIQNPRYQVTQFGKPVTLSCSQTLNHNVMYWYQQKSSQAPKLLFHYYDKDFNNEADTPDNFQSRRPNTSFCFLDIRSPGLGDTAMYLCATSTLAGEYNEQFFGPGTRLTVL.

This clone was seen just once. The chain links TRBV5-4 to TRBJ2-1, with D perhaps TRBD1 (6 bases). Germline V gene data show CDR1 as SGHNT and CDR2 as YYREEE (reference sequence). The V end was cut by 2 bases, the J end by 8 bases, with 11 bases between. The CDR3 sequence is 13 residues long. CDR3 bases: TGTGCCAGCAGCTTTCCACAGGGTGATGAGCAGTTCTTC. Protein: CASSFPQGDEQFF.

The chain links TRBV7-9 to TRBJ1-1, with a tentative D call TRBD1 (6 bases). Germline V CDR1 and CDR2: SEHNR, FQNEAQ (reference sequence). The CDR3 sequence is 15 residues long. The V end lost 7 bases, the J end lost 1 base, and 16 bases lay between the germline ends. The CDR3 spells CASNRAGAENTEAFF. CDR3 DNA: TGTGCCAGCAATCGGGCGGGGGCTGAGAACACTGAAGCTTTCTTT.

The V gene is TRBV27, the J gene TRBJ2-5, with TRBD2 as a possible D gene (6 bases). In germline, CDR1 is MNHEY, CDR2 SMNVEV (reference sequence). The germline V and J ends were trimmed by 8 bases and 7 bases, with 20 bases remaining between them. The CDR3 runs to 14 residues. Here the CDR3 DNA reads TGTGCCAGCTCGGAGGGACCCGGGTTGGGGACCCAGTACTTC. Its translation is CASSEGPGLGTQYF.

This clone is medium-sized. This rearrangement joins TRBV4-1 to TRBJ2-7; tentative D call: TRBD2 (6 bases). V shed 4 bases and J shed 3 bases, with 22 bases lying between them. Germline CDR1 and CDR2: MGHRA and YSYEKL. CDR3 size: 17 residues. CDR3 protein: CASSPHALGRFYYEQYF. CDR3 DNA sequence: TGCGCCAGCAGCCCGCATGCCCTCGGGAGATTTTACTACGAGCAGTACTTC.

This clone was picked up one time. The chain couples TRBV6-5 to TRBJ1-4; D not certain. Trimming took 6 bases from V and 8 from J, leaving 7 bases between them. Germline V CDR1 and CDR2: MNHEY, SVGAGI. The CDR3 runs to 11 residues. CDR3 protein: CASSPREKLFF. Written as DNA, the CDR3 is TGTGCCAGCAGCCCGCGGGAAAAACTGTTTTTT.

This chain joins TRBV7-6 and TRBJ2-2; 7 positions match TRBD1. This CDR3 comprises 14 residues. Germline V gene data show CDR1 as SGHVS and CDR2 as FNYEAQ. V lost 1 base to trimming and J lost 6 bases; unmatched junction nucleotides: 2. Written as DNA, the CDR3 is TGTGCCAGCAGCTTAGAGAGGGGGCCCGGGGAGCTGTTTTTT. It specifies CASSLERGPGELFF.

V and J are TRBV28 and TRBJ1-1, with D possibly TRBD1 on 5 matching bases. V dropped 5 bases and J dropped 2 bases, with 12 bases sitting between them. The germline CDR1 and CDR2 sequences are MDHEN and SYDVKM. This CDR3 has 14 amino acids. CDR3 nucleotides: TGTGCCAGCAGTGGGACCGGGTTCAACACTGAAGCTTTCTTT. Translation gives CASSGTGFNTEAFF.

This chain uses TRBV5-1 with TRBJ2-5; 7 positions agree with TRBD2. CDR1 is SGHRS and CDR2 is YFSETQ in the germline V gene. CDR3 length: 16 amino acids. The J segment lost 4 bases and the V segment lost 0 bases, leaving 9 bases of the junction unmatched. The CDR3 DNA reads TGCGCCAGCAGCTTGGGGGCCGGAGGGAGGGCAGAGACCCAGTACTTC. Residues: CASSLGAGGRAETQYF.

The CDR3 region has the DNA TGTGCCAGCAGACTAGCGGTGGAGGGTGAGCAGTTCTTC. Protein sequence: CASRLAVEGEQFF. This chain links TRBV25-1 with TRBJ2-1, with TRBD2 identical over 8 bases. This CDR3 has 13 amino acids. Trimming took 6 bases from V and 9 from J; bases not matched to a gene: 7. The germline V gene encodes CDR1 MGHDK and CDR2 SYGVNS.

J is TRBJ2-7 and V is TRBV27; D perhaps matches TRBD2 (5 bases). CDR3 size: 13 residues. Germline CDR1 is MNHEY and CDR2 is SMNVEV (reference sequence). The germline V and J ends were trimmed by 0 bases and 9 bases, with 12 bases remaining between them. The CDR3 spells CASSLSFGSRQYF. CDR3 coding DNA: TGTGCCAGCAGTTTATCCTTTGGGAGCCGGCAGTACTTC.

The rearrangement joins TRBV18 to TRBJ1-3; 9 bases line up with TRBD1. V trimming: 0 bases; J trimming: 2 bases; junction bases outside the gene matches: 8. The V gene's germline CDR1 is KGHSH and CDR2 LQKENI. The CDR3 consists of 18 residues. CDR3 DNA: TGTGCCAGCTCACCACCGGGACAGGGAACGGTTGCTGGAAACACCATATATTTT. It is translated as CASSPPGQGTVAGNTIYF. The full variable domain, with the rest looked up from reference TRBV18 and TRBJ1-3, is NAGVMQNPRHLVRRRGQEARLRCSPMKGHSHVYWYRQLPEEGLKFMVYLQKENIIDESGMPKERFSAEFPKEGPSILRIQQVVRGDSAAYFCASSPPGQGTVAGNTIYFGEGSWLTVV.

In its sample, this clone was seen once. The V call is TRBV6-5, the J call TRBJ2-5, with TRBD2 matching over 13 bases. This CDR3 has 15 amino acids. Germline V gene sequence: CDR1 MNHEY, CDR2 SVGAGI. The V and J ends lost 6 bases and 2 bases, in that order; junction bases with no gene match: 3. For the CDR3, the DNA is TGTGCCAGCAGACTAGCGGGAGGGGGACAAGAGACCCAGTACTTC. It yields the protein CASRLAGGGQETQYF.

This clone occurred once. The chain uses TRBV21-1 and TRBJ1-5. TRBV21-1 is a recognized pseudogene. This CDR3 contains 16 residues. CDR3 nucleotide sequence: TGTGCCAGCAGCGATCACCGAGGGGACGGTCTTTGGCCCCAGCATTTT. Translation: CASSDHRGDGLWPQHF.

This clone appeared a few times. CDR3 region: CASTYTGSQPQHF. The CDR3 nucleotides read TGTGCCAGCACATACACAGGGTCTCAGCCCCAGCATTTT. This chain joins TRBV2 and TRBJ1-5; perhaps TRBD1 as D (6 bases). The germline V and J ends were trimmed by 7 bases and 6 bases, with 13 bases remaining between them. Germline lookup yields CDR1 SNHLY and CDR2 FYNNEI. The CDR3 is 13 residues long.

The chain has TRBV7-9 and TRBJ2-1; TRBD2 aligns across 11 bases. The CDR3 length is 16 residues. The junction had 12 bases not matched to a gene; V was cut back by 4 bases and J by 10 bases. The germline V gene has CDR1 SEHNR and CDR2 FQNEAQ (reference sequence). CDR3 nucleotide sequence: TGTGCCAGCAGCTCCTTAACTAGCGGGAGTGGGCAAGAGCAGTTCTTC. Protein: CASSSLTSGSGQEQFF.

This chain uses TRBV6-5 with TRBJ2-5, with D perhaps assigned TRBD1 or TRBD2 (5 bases each). Germline V gene sequence: CDR1 MNHEY, CDR2 SVGAGI. Trimming removed 6 bases at V and 5 bases at J, with 16 bases between. The length of the CDR3 is 14 residues. CDR3 loop: CASSTGLPGETQYF. The CDR3 bases are TGTGCCAGCAGCACGGGGCTCCCGGGGGAGACCCAGTACTTC.

The chain carries TRBV7-9 and TRBJ2-5; 10 bases agree with TRBD2. With V trimmed by 2 bases and J by 3 bases, 3 bases remained unmatched. The CDR3 covers 15 residues. Looked up from germline, CDR1 is SEHNR and CDR2 is FQNEAQ (reference sequence). The CDR3 sequence: CASSLRTSGEETQYF. CDR3 sequence (DNA): TGTGCCAGCAGCTTACGGACTAGCGGAGAAGAGACCCAGTACTTC.

The rearrangement uses TRBV7-9 and TRBJ1-2; no clear D gene. Germline V gene data show CDR1 as SEHNR and CDR2 as FQNEAQ (reference sequence). The CDR3 sequence is 13 residues long. Trimming stripped 3 bases from V and 4 bases from J, with 9 bases between. The chain's CDR3 is CASSLGLGYGYTF. The CDR3 bases are TGTGCCAGCAGCTTGGGTTTAGGCTATGGCTACACCTTC. The full variable domain, with the rest looked up from reference TRBV7-9 and TRBJ1-2, is DTGVSQNPRHKITKRGQNVTFRCDPISEHNRLYWYRQTLGQGPEFLTYFQNEAQLEKSRLLSDRFSAERPKGSFSTLEIQRTEQGDSAMYLCASSLGLGYGYTFGSGTRLTVV.

This chain links TRBV25-1 with TRBJ1-2; no clear D gene. Germline-derived CDR1 and CDR2 are MGHDK and SYGVNS. This CDR3 has 12 residues. Trimming left V 2 bases short and J 7 bases short, with 8 bases between. CDR3 loop: CASSEGIRGYTF. For the CDR3, the DNA is TGTGCCAGCAGTGAAGGGATCCGTGGCTACACCTTC.

The chain employs TRBV19 and TRBJ1-6; D is uncertain. This CDR3 has 13 residues. Trimming stripped 6 bases from V and 6 bases from J, with 9 bases between. Germline lookup yields CDR1 LNHDA and CDR2 SQIVND (reference sequence). Here the CDR3 DNA reads TGTGCCAGTAGGTTGATACCTAATTCACCCCTCCACTTT. Its translation is CASRLIPNSPLHF. The variable domain in full, with the rest retrieved from reference TRBV19 and TRBJ1-6, is DGGITQSPKYLFRKEGQNVTLSCEQNLNHDAMYWYRQDPGQGLRLIYYSQIVNDFQKGDIAEGYSVSREKKESFPLTVTSAQKNPTAFYLCASRLIPNSPLHFGNGTRLTVT.

The V and J genes are TRBV29-1 and TRBJ2-5, with 10 bases identical to TRBD2. This CDR3 has 15 amino acids. V lost 8 bases, J lost 2 bases, and 11 bases stayed unmatched. Germline CDR1 reads SQVTM; CDR2 reads ANQGSEA. CDR3 sequence reads: CSMGLAGASQETQYF. The CDR3 DNA is TGCAGCATGGGGCTAGCGGGGGCCTCACAAGAGACCCAGTACTTC.

This clone occurred once. The rearrangement uses TRBV4-1 and TRBJ2-1, with 12 positions matching TRBD2. V dropped 1 base and J dropped 0; count of bases not matched to a gene: 7. From germline, CDR1 is MGHRA and CDR2 YSYEKL. The CDR3 is made up of 19 amino acids. CDR3 amino acids: CASSQASGRDFSSYNEQFF. In DNA, the CDR3 is TGCGCCAGCAGCCAAGCTAGCGGGAGGGATTTCAGCTCCTACAATGAGCAGTTCTTC.